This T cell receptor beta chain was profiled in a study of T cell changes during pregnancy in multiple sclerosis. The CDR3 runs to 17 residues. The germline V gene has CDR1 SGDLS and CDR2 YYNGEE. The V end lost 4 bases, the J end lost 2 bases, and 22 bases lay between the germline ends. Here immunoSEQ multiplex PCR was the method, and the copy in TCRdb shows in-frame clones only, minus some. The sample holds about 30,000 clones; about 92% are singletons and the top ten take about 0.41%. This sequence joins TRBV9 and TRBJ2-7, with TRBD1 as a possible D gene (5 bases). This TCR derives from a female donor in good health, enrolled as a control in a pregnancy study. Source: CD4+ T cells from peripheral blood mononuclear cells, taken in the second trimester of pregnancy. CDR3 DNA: TGTGCCAGCAGCCCTCGGCGCTCACACAAAGGGGCCTACGAGCAGTACTTC. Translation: CASSPRRSHKGAYEQYF.